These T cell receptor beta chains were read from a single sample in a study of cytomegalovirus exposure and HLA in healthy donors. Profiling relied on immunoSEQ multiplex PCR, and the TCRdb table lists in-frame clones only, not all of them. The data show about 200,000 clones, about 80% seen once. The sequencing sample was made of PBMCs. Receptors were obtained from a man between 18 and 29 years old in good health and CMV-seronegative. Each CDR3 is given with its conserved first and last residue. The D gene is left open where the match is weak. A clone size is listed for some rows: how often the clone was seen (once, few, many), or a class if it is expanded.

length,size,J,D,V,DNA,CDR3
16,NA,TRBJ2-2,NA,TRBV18,TGTGCCAGCTCACCACCTCCAGGGCAGCTGACCGGGGAGCTGTTTTTT,CASSPPPGQLTGELFF
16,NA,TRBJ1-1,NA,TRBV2,TGTGCCAGCAGAATTGACACAACTAGGAGGAACACTGAAGCTTTCTTT,CASRIDTTRRNTEAFF
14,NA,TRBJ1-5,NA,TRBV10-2,TGCGCCAGCAGTCAACTCCAATTAAATCAGCCCCAGCATTTT,CASSQLQLNQPQHF
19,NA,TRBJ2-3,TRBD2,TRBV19,TGTGCCAGTAGTAAGGCTAGCGGGAGGACCGGTACTAGCACAGATACGCAGTATTTT,CASSKASGRTGTSTDTQYF
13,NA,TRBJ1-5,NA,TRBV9,TGTGCCAGCAGCGTGGGCCCCGATCAGCCCCAGCATTTT,CASSVGPDQPQHF
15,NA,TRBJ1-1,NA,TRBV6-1,TGTGCCAGCAGCCTCACCGGCGGGGCGCACACTGAAGCTTTCTTT,CASSLTGGAHTEAFF
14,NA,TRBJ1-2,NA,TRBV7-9,TGTGCCAGCAGCTTAGCGGTACAGGGATATGGCTACACCTTC,CASSLAVQGYGYTF
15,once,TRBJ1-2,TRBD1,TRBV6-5,TGTGCCAGCGCACCCTTCGGCCAGGGGGGATATGGCTACACCTTC,CASAPFGQGGYGYTF
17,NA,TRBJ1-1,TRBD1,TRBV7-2,TGTGCCAGCATCCTTCGCACGAGGGGGCAGGGGGACACTGAAGCTTTCTTT,CASILRTRGQGDTEAFF
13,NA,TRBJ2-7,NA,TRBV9,TGTGCCAGCAGCGGAGACAACTCCTACGAGCAGTACTTC,CASSGDNSYEQYF
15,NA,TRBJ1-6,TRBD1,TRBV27,TGTGCCAGCAGTCACGGAACAGGGGCCGGGTCACCCCTCCACTTT,CASSHGTGAGSPLHF
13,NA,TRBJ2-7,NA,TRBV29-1,TGCAGCGTTGAGCGACAGTCCTCCTACGAGCAGTACTTC,CSVERQSSYEQYF
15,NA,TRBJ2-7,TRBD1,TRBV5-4,TGTGCCAGCAGCTTGTGGGGACAGGGATTCTACGAGCAGTACTTC,CASSLWGQGFYEQYF
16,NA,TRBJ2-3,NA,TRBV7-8,TGTGCCAGCAGCTTAGCCCCTACTAGCATCACAGATACGCAGTATTTT,CASSLAPTSITDTQYF
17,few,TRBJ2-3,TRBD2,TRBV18,TGTGCCAGCTCACTCCCGGGACTAGCGGGAGGACTCAATACGCAGTATTTT,CASSLPGLAGGLNTQYF
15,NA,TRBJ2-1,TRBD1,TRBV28,TGTGCCAGCAGTTTTAGGACAGGGGGCTACAATGAGCAGTTCTTC,CASSFRTGGYNEQFF
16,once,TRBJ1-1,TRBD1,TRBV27,TGTGCCAGCAGCCCACTCGGGACAGGGTCGGTAACTGAAGCTTTCTTT,CASSPLGTGSVTEAFF
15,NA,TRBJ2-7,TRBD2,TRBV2,TGTGCCAGCAGTGTAACTCTAGCGGGAGTTTACGAGCAGTACTTC,CASSVTLAGVYEQYF
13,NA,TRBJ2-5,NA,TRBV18,TGTGCCAGCTCACCAAGTGCTCGGGAGACCCAGTACTTC,CASSPSARETQYF
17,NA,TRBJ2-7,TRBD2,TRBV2,TGTGCCAGCAGTGAAGCAAAGGGGGGAGCGGGAGAGGACGAGCAGTACTTC,CASSEAKGGAGEDEQYF
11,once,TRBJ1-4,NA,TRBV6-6,TGTGCCAGCCTATTTAATGAAAAACTGTTTTTT,CASLFNEKLFF
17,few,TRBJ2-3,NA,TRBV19,TGTGCCAGTAGTCCCCTCGGGACATCCTATAGCACAGATACGCAGTATTTT,CASSPLGTSYSTDTQYF
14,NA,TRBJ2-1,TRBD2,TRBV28,TGTGCCAGCAGTCTTCTAGCGGGGGACAATGAGCAGTTCTTC,CASSLLAGDNEQFF
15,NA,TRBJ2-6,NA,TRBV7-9,TGTGCCAGCAGCTTAGTTGGGGCCGGGGCCAACGTCCTGACTTTC,CASSLVGAGANVLTF
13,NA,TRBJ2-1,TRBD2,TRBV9,TGTGCCAGCAGCGGAGGGGATCTAGCGGGGGAGTTCTTC,CASSGGDLAGEFF
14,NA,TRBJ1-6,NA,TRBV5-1,TGCGCCAGCAGCCGGACAGTTGGAAATTCACCCCTCCACTTT,CASSRTVGNSPLHF
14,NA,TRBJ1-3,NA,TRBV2,TGTGCCACCACCCAGGGGTTCTCTGGAAACACCATATATTTT,CATTQGFSGNTIYF
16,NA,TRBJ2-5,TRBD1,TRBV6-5,TGTGCCAGCAGTTTAAACTACAGGGGGCTCCGAGAGACCCAGTACTTC,CASSLNYRGLRETQYF
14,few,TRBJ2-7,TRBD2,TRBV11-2,TGTGCCAGCAGCTTCGAGCGGGGGACCTACGAGCAGTACTTC,CASSFERGTYEQYF
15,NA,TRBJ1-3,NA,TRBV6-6,TGTGCCAGCAGTACCCACGGGGAGGCCACCGTGGCCATATATTTT,CASSTHGEATVAIYF
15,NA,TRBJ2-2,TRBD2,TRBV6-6,TGTGCCAGCAGTTACGCGGGAGGGAACACCGGGGAGCTGTTTTTT,CASSYAGGNTGELFF
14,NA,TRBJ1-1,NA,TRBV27,TGTGCCAGCAGTCCAGGGGTCGAGAACACTGAAGCTTTCTTT,CASSPGVENTEAFF
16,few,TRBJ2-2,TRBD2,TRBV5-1,TGCGCCAGCAGTCCACTAGCGGGAGTGTACACCGGGGAGCTGTTTTTT,CASSPLAGVYTGELFF
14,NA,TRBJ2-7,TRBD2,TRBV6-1,TGTGCCAGCGGAACCCGGGGACTAGCGGACGAGCAGTACTTC,CASGTRGLADEQYF
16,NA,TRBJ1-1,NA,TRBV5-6,TGTGCCAGCAGCCTGGGACGGAGAATTATTAACACTGAAGCTTTCTTT,CASSLGRRIINTEAFF
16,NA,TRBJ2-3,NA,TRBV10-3,TGTGCCATCAGTGAGTCGACTCGTAATAGTTTGTATACGCAGTATTTT,CAISESTRNSLYTQYF
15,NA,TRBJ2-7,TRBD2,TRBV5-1,TGCGCCAGCAGCGTCTTAGCGGGGGGCTCCTACGAGCAGTACTTC,CASSVLAGGSYEQYF
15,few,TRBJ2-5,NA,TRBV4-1,TGCGCCAGCAGCCAAGGCGTCCCCGCTAGAGAGACCCAGTACTTC,CASSQGVPARETQYF
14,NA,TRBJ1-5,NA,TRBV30,TGTGCCTGGAGCCCGGGCGGGGGGGCCCAGCCCCAGCATTTT,CAWSPGGGAQPQHF
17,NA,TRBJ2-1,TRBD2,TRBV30,TGTGCCTGGAGGGCAGAAACGACTAGCGGGAGGGCCGATGAGCAGTTCTTC,CAWRAETTSGRADEQFF